These 2 T cell receptor beta chains came from one sample sequenced in a study of technical replicates of blood from several donors. The repertoire was sequenced with immunoSEQ multiplex PCR; TCRdb's copy has only in-frame clones and lacks some. The profile shows almost 70,000 clones, around nine tenths of them singletons. The sample comprised T cells isolated from PBMCs. The origin of the receptors is a human donor in good health.

The V call is TRBV6-1, the J call TRBJ2-1, with D possibly matching TRBD2 (6 bases). Germline CDR1 is MNHNS and CDR2 is SASEGT. The CDR3 consists of 12 residues. Deletions cut 6 bases from V and 6 bases from J, with 9 bases between. CDR3 coding DNA: TGTGCCAGCAGGGGAGGACGCAATGAGCAGTTCTTC. Encoded protein: CASRGGRNEQFF.

The chain employs TRBV14 and TRBJ1-1, with 8 bases fitting TRBD1. This CDR3 is built from 15 residues. Germline V gene data show CDR1 as SGHDN and CDR2 as FVKESK. The V gene end was trimmed by 7 bases and the J gene end by 0 bases; junction bases not matched to a gene: 7. The CDR3 DNA sequence: TGTGCCAGCAACCGGGACAGGCCCATGAACACTGAAGCTTTCTTT. Protein sequence: CASNRDRPMNTEAFF.